Given below is one T cell receptor (beta chain) in context. These data originate in a study of blood T cell repertoires in COVID-19. In the study overall: Samples taken during acute and convalescent COVID-19 were collected in the United States, Italy and Spain. T cells, B-cell-depleted T cells, or PBMCs supplied cDNA or gDNA.

From germline, CDR1 is SGHTA and CDR2 FQGTGA. V lost 2 bases and J 10 bases, leaving 9 bases between the germline ends. CDR3 length: 12 residues. Source study methods: Reference gene primers were amplified, and this amplification served to estimate nucleated cell counts. Some clones are missing from TCRdb's copy, which holds only in-frame ones; the method was immunoSEQ multiplex PCR. V, J and clone size reflect that table, while D and trimming were determined from the DNA. The profile covers over 25,000 clones, with roughly nine tenths appearing a single time and around 17% taken by the ten largest. The sequence came from a human donor with active COVID-19. The donor label of this sample is uncertain. Sequenced material: peripheral blood. This chain connects TRBV7-3 to TRBJ2-1; D uncertain. CDR3 nucleotide sequence: TGTGCCAGCAGCTTACCAGGCCGGGAGCAGTTCTTC. Amino acids: CASSLPGREQFF.